Listed below are T cell receptor beta chains from one sample, sequenced in a study of CD8 T cells in ankylosing spondylitis. From the 5' RACE reads, TCRdb called clonotypes with MiXCR, one entry per CDR3 protein. The profile shows more than 100,000 distinct CDR3 sequences, 9.5% to 12% of them singletons. Sequenced sample: blood, either unsorted or a sorted T cell fraction (not recorded which). The receptors originated from a female donor with ankylosing spondylitis or in good health (not recorded which). The CDR3 runs from the conserved cysteine through the conserved F or W. The order of the fields is J gene, V gene, D gene, clone size, CDR3 protein, CDR3 DNA. A D gene is named only where the DNA matches it firmly. Clone size appears in some rows only: once, few, many, or a class for an expanded clone.

TRBJ1-2 | TRBV28 | TRBD1 | many | CASRSTTGQGFYGYTF | TGTGCCAGCAGATCTACCACCGGACAGGGATTCTATGGCTACACCTTC
TRBJ1-1 | TRBV25-1 | - | many | CASSPTGNYEAFF | TGTGCCAGCAGCCCGACAGGCAACTATGAAGCTTTCTTT
TRBJ2-2 | TRBV20-1 | - | many | CSARDQWGGPGELFF | TGCAGTGCTAGAGATCAGTGGGGGGGCCCCGGGGAGCTGTTTTTT
TRBJ1-3 | TRBV7-2 | - | - | CASSLLGQGKSGNTIYF | TGTGCCAGCAGCTTACTGGGTCAGGGCAAGTCTGGAAACACCATATATTTT
TRBJ2-2 | TRBV5-1 | - | many | CASSFSGNTGELFF | TGCGCCAGCAGCTTTTCCGGGAACACCGGGGAGCTGTTTTTT
TRBJ1-1 | TRBV5-1 | TRBD1 | many | CASSGWTGETEAFF | TGCGCCAGCAGCGGTTGGACAGGGGAGACTGAAGCTTTCTTT
TRBJ2-3 | TRBV7-9 | TRBD1 | many | CASSGRTGPSTDTQYF | TGTGCCAGCAGCGGCCGGACAGGACCTAGCACAGATACGCAGTATTTT
TRBJ1-1 | TRBV6-2/TRBV6-3 | - | - | CASSWGGQNTEAFF | TGTGCCAGCTCGTGGGGGGGACAAAACACTGAAGCTTTCTTT
TRBJ2-2 | TRBV14 | - | many | CASSPLSGFTRGTGELFF | TGTGCCAGCAGCCCACTCTCCGGGTTCACACGAGGCACCGGGGAGCTGTTTTTT
TRBJ2-6 | TRBV20-1 | TRBD2 | - | CSAPTSGSPGANVLTF | TGCAGTGCTCCTACTAGCGGGAGCCCTGGGGCCAACGTCCTGACTTTC
TRBJ2-2 | TRBV11-2 | - | many | CASSSLKNPDTGELFF | TGTGCCAGCAGCTCCCTCAAAAATCCGGACACCGGGGAGCTGTTTTTT
TRBJ1-2 | TRBV27 | - | many | CASSLSGLYGYTF | TGTGCCAGCAGCTTATCAGGGCTGTATGGCTACACCTTC
TRBJ1-2 | TRBV24-1 | TRBD1 | many | CATSDRDRDFDGYTF | TGTGCCACCAGTGACCGGGACAGGGATTTCGATGGCTACACCTTC
TRBJ2-3 | TRBV5-1 | - | many | CASSLLLRADTQYF | TGCGCCAGCAGCCTGCTACTTAGGGCAGATACGCAGTATTTT
TRBJ1-6 | TRBV5-1 | - | many | CASSLDRDGASPLHF | TGCGCCAGCAGCTTGGACAGGGACGGGGCCTCACCCCTCCACTTT
TRBJ2-1 | TRBV6-2/TRBV6-3 | - | - | CASSPAEQGPNEQFF | TGTGCCAGCAGTCCGGCGGAACAGGGCCCCAATGAGCAGTTCTTC
TRBJ1-2 | TRBV9 | - | many | CASSAGDNLRTF | TGTGCCAGCAGCGCCGGGGACAACCTACGCACCTTC
TRBJ2-1 | TRBV7-2 | - | many | CASSLRRAPPYNEQFF | TGTGCCAGCAGCTTAAGGAGGGCTCCTCCCTACAATGAGCAGTTCTTC
TRBJ2-3 | TRBV28 | - | many | CASRIPLSNAQYF | TGTGCCAGCAGGATCCCTTTAAGTAATGCGCAGTATTTT
TRBJ2-1 | TRBV20-1 | - | many | CSASQYNEQFF | TGCAGTGCTAGTCAATACAATGAGCAGTTCTTC
TRBJ1-3 | TRBV15 | - | many | CATSRDRTGWASTIYF | TGTGCCACCAGCAGAGACCGAACAGGGTGGGCCAGCACCATATATTTT
TRBJ2-2 | TRBV20-1 | TRBD1 | many | CSARDRTGGTGELFF | TGCAGTGCTAGAGATCGGACAGGGGGCACCGGGGAGCTGTTTTTT
TRBJ2-2 | TRBV28 | - | few | CASSVPGTLTGELFF | TGTGCCAGCAGTGTGCCCGGGACACTAACCGGGGAGCTGTTTTTT
TRBJ2-1 | TRBV5-6 | TRBD2 | many | CASSPGTNYNEQFF | TGTGCCAGCAGTCCCGGGACTAACTACAATGAGCAGTTCTTC
TRBJ1-1 | TRBV5-1 | TRBD1 | many | CASSPRQGLNTEAFF | TGCGCCAGCAGCCCTCGACAGGGGTTGAACACTGAAGCTTTCTTT
TRBJ2-1 | TRBV7-2 | TRBD2 | few | CASSLRRTSGGPADEQFF | TGTGCCAGCAGTTTACGCCGGACTAGCGGGGGGCCGGCCGATGAGCAGTTCTTC
TRBJ2-5 | TRBV19 | - | many | CATQETQYF | TGTGCCACTCAAGAGACCCAGTACTTC
TRBJ2-1 | TRBV5-1 | - | many | CASSLRAEGEQFF | TGCGCCAGCAGCTTGCGGGCTGAAGGTGAGCAGTTCTTC
TRBJ2-1 | TRBV20-1 | - | many | CSAEGGRARNEQFF | TGCAGTGCTGAGGGGGGGAGGGCAAGGAATGAGCAGTTCTTC
TRBJ2-7 | TRBV10-3 | - | few | CAIFVLPEQYF | TGTGCCATCTTCGTCCTACCCGAGCAGTACTTC
TRBJ1-1 | TRBV5-1 | TRBD1 | many | CASSPPYRGGTEAFF | TGCGCCAGCAGCCCCCCCTACAGGGGTGGCACTGAAGCTTTCTTT
TRBJ2-2 | TRBV20-1 | - | many | CSIQGLHTGELFF | TGCAGTATTCAGGGGTTACACACCGGGGAGCTGTTTTTT
TRBJ2-5 | TRBV5-5 | - | - | CASSLNDFYQETQYF | TGTGCCAGCAGCTTGAATGACTTCTACCAAGAGACCCAGTACTTC
TRBJ1-2 | TRBV5-5 | - | many | CASSFLQGSYGYTF | TGTGCCAGCAGCTTTCTCCAGGGTTCCTATGGCTACACCTTC
TRBJ2-3 | TRBV5-4 | - | many | CASSSNSGASTDTQYF | TGTGCCAGCAGCTCCAATAGCGGAGCTAGCACAGATACGCAGTATTTT
TRBJ1-5 | TRBV20-1 | - | many | CSSWGGHISQPQHF | TGCAGTTCCTGGGGAGGACATATATCTCAGCCCCAGCATTTT
TRBJ1-3 | TRBV18 | - | many | CASSPTDGLSGNTIYF | TGTGCCAGCTCACCGACTGACGGACTCTCTGGAAACACCATATATTTT
TRBJ2-7 | TRBV11-2 | TRBD1 | many | CASSLGDRDYEQYF | TGTGCCAGCAGCTTAGGGGACAGGGACTACGAGCAGTACTTC
TRBJ1-5 | TRBV12-3/TRBV12-4 | TRBD1 | many | CASSKTGVQPQHF | TGTGCCAGCAGTAAAACAGGGGTCCAGCCCCAGCATTTT
TRBJ2-3 | TRBV18 | - | many | CASSIRGSSEGDTQYF | TGTGCCAGCTCCATACGAGGGTCCTCGGAGGGAGATACGCAGTATTTT
TRBJ1-1 | TRBV28 | - | many | CASSLFGSWGTEAFF | TGTGCCAGCAGTTTATTTGGCAGCTGGGGCACTGAAGCTTTCTTT
TRBJ2-7 | TRBV6-2/TRBV6-3 | - | many | CASKTLGSTFYEQYF | TGTGCCAGCAAAACGCTGGGATCTACCTTCTACGAGCAGTACTTC
TRBJ2-3 | TRBV5-1 | TRBD2 | many | CASSYSGRGTDTQYF | TGCGCCAGCAGCTATAGCGGGAGAGGTACAGATACGCAGTATTTT
TRBJ2-3 | TRBV20-1 | TRBD2 | many | CSARTSGGAADTQYF | TGCAGTGCTAGAACTAGCGGGGGGGCCGCAGATACGCAGTATTTT
TRBJ2-2 | TRBV5-1 | TRBD2 | many | CASSFSGVNTGELFF | TGCGCCAGCAGCTTTAGCGGGGTGAACACCGGGGAGCTGTTTTTT
TRBJ1-1 | TRBV5-1 | - | many | CASSPIGAGRTEAFF | TGCGCCAGCAGCCCCATAGGGGCAGGGAGAACTGAAGCTTTCTTT
TRBJ1-4 | TRBV18 | TRBD1 | few | CASSPRTGASPRSSEKLFF | TGTGCCAGCTCACCCAGGACAGGGGCTTCGCCTAGGTCGTCGGAAAAACTGTTTTTT
TRBJ2-5 | TRBV5-1 | TRBD2 | many | CASSRTSSGQETQYF | TGCGCCAGCAGCCGAACCTCTAGCGGGCAAGAGACCCAGTACTTC
TRBJ2-5 | TRBV11-2 | - | many | CASSEVLETQYF | TGTGCCAGCAGCGAGGTACTAGAGACCCAGTACTTC
TRBJ2-1 | TRBV5-1 | TRBD2 | few | CASSRGLAGEGEQFF | TGCGCCAGCAGCCGGGGACTAGCGGGAGAAGGTGAGCAGTTCTTC
TRBJ2-2 | TRBV20-1 | TRBD2 | few | CSASPFGTSGGTNTGELFF | TGCAGTGCTAGTCCATTCGGGACTAGCGGGGGGACGAACACCGGGGAGCTGTTTTTT
TRBJ1-1 | TRBV12-3/TRBV12-4 | - | many | CASRIQGPEAFF | TGTGCCAGCAGGATCCAGGGACCTGAAGCTTTCTTT
TRBJ1-6 | TRBV5-1 | TRBD1 | many | CASSRDRSGSSYNSPLHF | TGCGCCAGCAGCCGGGACAGGTCGGGATCCTCCTATAATTCACCCCTCCACTTT
TRBJ1-4 | TRBV6-2/TRBV6-3 | TRBD1 | many | CASSYSGQGDEKLFF | TGTGCCAGCAGTTACTCGGGACAGGGGGATGAAAAACTGTTTTTT
TRBJ2-2 | TRBV3-1 | - | - | CASSQDTRVTGELFF | TGTGCCAGCAGCCAAGATACCAGGGTGACCGGGGAGCTGTTTTTT
TRBJ2-1 | TRBV29-1 | - | many | CTQLTGTNEQFF | TGCACCCAACTGACGGGGACAAATGAGCAGTTCTTC
TRBJ2-7 | TRBV14 | - | many | CASSPQQLSYEQYF | TGTGCCAGCAGCCCCCAACAGCTCTCCTACGAGCAGTACTTC
TRBJ2-2 | TRBV15 | - | many | CATSNSPGELFF | TGTGCCACCAGCAATTCTCCCGGGGAGCTGTTTTTT
TRBJ1-3 | TRBV10-2 | TRBD1 | many | CASSDRQGRNTIYF | TGCGCCAGCAGTGACCGACAGGGAAGAAACACCATATATTTT
TRBJ2-1 | TRBV20-1 | - | few | CSARGSNEQFF | TGCAGTGCTAGAGGGAGCAATGAGCAGTTCTTC